This paragraph reports one T cell receptor beta chain. The data are from a study of blood T cell repertoires in COVID-19. Study-level background: In each case, the material was cDNA or gDNA derived from T cells, B-cell-depleted T cells, or PBMCs.

Profiling relied on immunoSEQ multiplex PCR, and the TCRdb table lists in-frame clones only, not all of them. Of 360,000 or so clones in the sample, roughly 89% were seen once. The germline V gene encodes CDR1 SGHRS and CDR2 YFSETQ. V was pared by 4 bases and J by 7 bases, with 17 bases between. The CDR3 extends over 15 amino acids. Recruitment covered over 20 US areas and drew participants whose ages spanned roughly 18 to 100 years. Donors were grouped by their self-reported clinical history. Donors in Cohort 3 who had recovered were those with two negative PCRs, healthcare professional clearance, or resolution of their symptoms.

The chain is built from TRBV5-1 and TRBJ1-4, with D possibly matching TRBD1 (6 bases). The TCR comes from a woman in her 30s who had recovered from COVID-19. Sequenced material: PBMCs or T cells enriched from blood (not recorded which). The CDR3, as DNA: TGCGCCAGCAGCATCGCAGGGGAGTCGGGTGAAAAACTGTTTTTT. It codes for CASSIAGESGEKLFF.